This TCR beta chain emerged from a study of blood T cell repertoires in COVID-19. Per germline, CDR1 SGHTA and CDR2 FQGNSA. The CDR3 loop spans 15 amino acids. Trimming removed 1 base from V and 6 bases from J, with 13 bases in between. Assay used: immunoSEQ multiplex PCR; TCRdb lists only in-frame clones, some missing. The data show fewer than 400,000 clones, with 85% seen just once and roughly 3.7% held by the top ten. The genes are TRBV7-2 and TRBJ1-5, with D tentatively TRBD1 (6 bases). Material for sequencing was peripheral blood. The TCR sequence derives from a woman in her late teens or twenties with acute or convalescent COVID-19. The DNA of the CDR3 is TGTGCCAGCAGCTTAGGACAGGCACGATTTCAGCCCCAGCATTTT. Its translation: CASSLGQARFQPQHF.